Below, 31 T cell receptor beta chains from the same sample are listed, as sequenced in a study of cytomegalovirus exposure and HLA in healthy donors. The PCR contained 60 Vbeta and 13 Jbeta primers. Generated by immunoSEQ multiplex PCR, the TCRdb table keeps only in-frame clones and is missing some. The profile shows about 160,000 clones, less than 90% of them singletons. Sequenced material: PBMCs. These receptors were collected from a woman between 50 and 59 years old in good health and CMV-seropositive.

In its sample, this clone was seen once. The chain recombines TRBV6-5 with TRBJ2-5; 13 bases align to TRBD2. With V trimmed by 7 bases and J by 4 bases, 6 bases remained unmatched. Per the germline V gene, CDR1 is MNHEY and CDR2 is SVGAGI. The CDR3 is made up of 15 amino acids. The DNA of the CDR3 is TGTGCCAGCATCGCGCGGACTAGCGGGGGAGAGACCCAGTACTTC. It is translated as CASIARTSGGETQYF.

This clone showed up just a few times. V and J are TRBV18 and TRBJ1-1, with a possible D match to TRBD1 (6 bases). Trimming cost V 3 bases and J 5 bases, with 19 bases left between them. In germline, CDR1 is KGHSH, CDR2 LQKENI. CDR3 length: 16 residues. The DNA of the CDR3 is TGTGCCAGCTCACCGGGTGTTAACAGGGTAGGGACTGAAGCTTTCTTT. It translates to CASSPGVNRVGTEAFF. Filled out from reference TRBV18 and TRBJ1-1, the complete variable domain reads NAGVMQNPRHLVRRRGQEARLRCSPMKGHSHVYWYRQLPEEGLKFMVYLQKENIIDESGMPKERFSAEFPKEGPSILRIQQVVRGDSAAYFCASSPGVNRVGTEAFFGQGTRLTVV.

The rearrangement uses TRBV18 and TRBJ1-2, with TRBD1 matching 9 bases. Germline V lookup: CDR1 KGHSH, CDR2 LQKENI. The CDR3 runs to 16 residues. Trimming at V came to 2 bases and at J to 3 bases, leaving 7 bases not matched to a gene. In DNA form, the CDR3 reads TGTGCCAGCTCACCAATTCCAACAGGGGGCGACTATGGCTACACCTTC. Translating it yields CASSPIPTGGDYGYTF.

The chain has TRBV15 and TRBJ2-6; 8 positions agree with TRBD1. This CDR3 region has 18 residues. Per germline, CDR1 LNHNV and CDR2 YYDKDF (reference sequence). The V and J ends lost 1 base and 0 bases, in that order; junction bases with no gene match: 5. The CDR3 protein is CATSRVQGGGSGANVLTF. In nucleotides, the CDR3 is TGTGCCACCAGCAGAGTACAGGGGGGCGGCTCTGGGGCCAACGTCCTGACTTTC.

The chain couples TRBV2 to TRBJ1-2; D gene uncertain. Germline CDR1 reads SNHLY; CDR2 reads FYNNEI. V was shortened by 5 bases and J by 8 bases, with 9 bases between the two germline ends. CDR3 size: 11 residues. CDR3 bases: TGTGCCAGCAGTTTAACGCGGGGCTACACCTTC. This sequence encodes CASSLTRGYTF.

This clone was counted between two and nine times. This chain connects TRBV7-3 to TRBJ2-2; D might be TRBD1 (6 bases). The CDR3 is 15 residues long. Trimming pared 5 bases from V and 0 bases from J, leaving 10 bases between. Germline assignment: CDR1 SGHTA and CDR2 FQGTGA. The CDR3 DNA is TGTGCCAGCAGCGCCGGGACAACGAACACCGGGGAGCTGTTTTTT. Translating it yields CASSAGTTNTGELFF.

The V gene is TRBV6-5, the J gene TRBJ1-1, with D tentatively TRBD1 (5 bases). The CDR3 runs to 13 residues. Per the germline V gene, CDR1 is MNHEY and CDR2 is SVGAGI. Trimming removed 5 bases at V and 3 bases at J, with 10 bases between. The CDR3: CASSRTGYTEAFF. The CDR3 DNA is TGTGCCAGCAGTCGCACAGGTTACACTGAAGCTTTCTTT.

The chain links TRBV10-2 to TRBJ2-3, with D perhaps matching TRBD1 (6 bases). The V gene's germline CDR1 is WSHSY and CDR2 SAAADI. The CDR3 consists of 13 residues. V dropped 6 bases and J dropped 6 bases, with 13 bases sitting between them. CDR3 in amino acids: CASSKQTGDTQYF. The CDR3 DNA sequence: TGCGCCAGCAGCAAACAAACAGGGGATACGCAGTATTTT.

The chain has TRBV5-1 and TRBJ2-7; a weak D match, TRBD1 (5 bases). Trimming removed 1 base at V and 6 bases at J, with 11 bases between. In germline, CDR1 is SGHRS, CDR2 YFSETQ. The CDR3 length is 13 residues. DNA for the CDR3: TGCGCCAGCAGCTTGTCTCCGACAGTCGAGCAGTACTTC. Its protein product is CASSLSPTVEQYF. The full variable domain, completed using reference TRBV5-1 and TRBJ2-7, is KAGVTQTPRYLIKTRGQQVTLSCSPISGHRSVSWYQQTPGQGLQFLFEYFSETQRNKGNFPGRFSGRQFSNSRSEMNVSTLELGDSALYLCASSLSPTVEQYFGPGTRLTVT.

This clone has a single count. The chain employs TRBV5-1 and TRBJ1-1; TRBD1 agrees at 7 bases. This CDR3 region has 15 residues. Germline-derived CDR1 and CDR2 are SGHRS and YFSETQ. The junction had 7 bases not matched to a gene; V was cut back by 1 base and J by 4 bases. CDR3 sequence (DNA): TGCGCCAGCAGCTTGACAGGGGTTGGGGTCACTGAAGCTTTCTTT. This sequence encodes CASSLTGVGVTEAFF.

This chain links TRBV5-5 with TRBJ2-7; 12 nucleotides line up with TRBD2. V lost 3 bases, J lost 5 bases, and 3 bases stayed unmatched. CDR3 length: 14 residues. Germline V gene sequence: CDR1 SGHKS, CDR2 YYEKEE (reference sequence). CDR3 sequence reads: CASSSLAGGDEQYF. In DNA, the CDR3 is TGTGCCAGCAGCTCCCTAGCGGGAGGGGACGAGCAGTACTTC.

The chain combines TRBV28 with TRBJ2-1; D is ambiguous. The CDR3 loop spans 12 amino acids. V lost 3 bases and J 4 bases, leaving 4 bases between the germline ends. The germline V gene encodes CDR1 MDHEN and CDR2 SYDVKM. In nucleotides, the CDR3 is TGTGCCAGCAGTTTCCGGTACAATGAGCAGTTCTTC. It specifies CASSFRYNEQFF. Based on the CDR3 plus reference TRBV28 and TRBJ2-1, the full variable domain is DVKVTQSSRYLVKRTGEKVFLECVQDMDHENMFWYRQDPGLGLRLIYFSYDVKMKEKGDIPEGYSVSREKKERFSLILESASTNQTSMYLCASSFRYNEQFFGPGTRLTVL.

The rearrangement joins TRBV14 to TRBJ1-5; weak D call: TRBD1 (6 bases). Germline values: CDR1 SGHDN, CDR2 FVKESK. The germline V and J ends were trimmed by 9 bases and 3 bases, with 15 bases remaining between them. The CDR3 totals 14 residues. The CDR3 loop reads CARGGGGNNQPQHF. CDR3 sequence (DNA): TGTGCCAGGGGGGGAGGGGGGAACAATCAGCCCCAGCATTTT.

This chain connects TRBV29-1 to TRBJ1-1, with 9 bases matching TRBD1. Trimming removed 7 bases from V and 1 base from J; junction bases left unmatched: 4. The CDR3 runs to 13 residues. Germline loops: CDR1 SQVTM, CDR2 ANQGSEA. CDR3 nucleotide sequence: TGCAGCGGGGGGACAGGGACGAACACTGAAGCTTTCTTT. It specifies CSGGTGTNTEAFF.

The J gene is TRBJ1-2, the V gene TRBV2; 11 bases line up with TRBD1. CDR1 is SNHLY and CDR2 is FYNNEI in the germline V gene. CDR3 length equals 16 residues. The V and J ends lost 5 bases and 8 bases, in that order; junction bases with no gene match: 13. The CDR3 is CASSSTPGQGVRGYTF. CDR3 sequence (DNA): TGTGCCAGCAGTTCTACCCCGGGACAGGGGGTAAGAGGCTACACCTTC.

DNA of the CDR3: TGTGCCAGCAGTGTCGGGGGAGGCTCTAACTATGGCTACACCTTC. This codes for CASSVGGGSNYGYTF. This chain uses TRBV6-4 with TRBJ1-2; possibly TRBD1 for D (5 bases). CDR3 length: 15 amino acids. Germline lookup yields CDR1 MRHNA and CDR2 SNTAGT. V lost 4 bases and J lost 0, with 12 bases in between.

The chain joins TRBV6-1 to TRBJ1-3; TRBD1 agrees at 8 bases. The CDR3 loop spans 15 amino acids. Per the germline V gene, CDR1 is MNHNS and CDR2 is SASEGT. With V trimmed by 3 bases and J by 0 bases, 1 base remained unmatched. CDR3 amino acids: CASSETGASGNTIYF. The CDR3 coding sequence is TGTGCCAGCAGTGAGACAGGGGCCTCTGGAAACACCATATATTTT.

In DNA form, the CDR3 reads TGTGCCAGCAGTCCCCGGGGACAGTTCAATCAGCCCCAGCATTTT. As protein: CASSPRGQFNQPQHF. The chain joins TRBV27 to TRBJ1-5; 7 bases line up with TRBD1. The V and J ends lost 5 bases and 3 bases, in that order; junction bases with no gene match: 7. This CDR3 contains 15 residues. CDR1 is MNHEY, CDR2 SMNVEV, per germline (reference sequence).

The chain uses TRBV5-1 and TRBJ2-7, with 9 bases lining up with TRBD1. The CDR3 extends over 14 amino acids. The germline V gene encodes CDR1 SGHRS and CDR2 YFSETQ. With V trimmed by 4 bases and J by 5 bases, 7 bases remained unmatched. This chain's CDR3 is CASSQGQGVDEQYF. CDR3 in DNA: TGCGCCAGCAGCCAGGGACAGGGTGTGGACGAGCAGTACTTC.

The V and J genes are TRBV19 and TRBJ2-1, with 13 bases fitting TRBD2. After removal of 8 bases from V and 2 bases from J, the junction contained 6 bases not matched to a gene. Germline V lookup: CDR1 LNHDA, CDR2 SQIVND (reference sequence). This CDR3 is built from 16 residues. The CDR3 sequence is CASQGLAGTPYNEQFF. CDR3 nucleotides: TGTGCCAGTCAGGGACTAGCGGGAACCCCCTACAATGAGCAGTTCTTC. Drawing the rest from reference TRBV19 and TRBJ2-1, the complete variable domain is DGGITQSPKYLFRKEGQNVTLSCEQNLNHDAMYWYRQDPGQGLRLIYYSQIVNDFQKGDIAEGYSVSREKKESFPLTVTSAQKNPTAFYLCASQGLAGTPYNEQFFGPGTRLTVL.

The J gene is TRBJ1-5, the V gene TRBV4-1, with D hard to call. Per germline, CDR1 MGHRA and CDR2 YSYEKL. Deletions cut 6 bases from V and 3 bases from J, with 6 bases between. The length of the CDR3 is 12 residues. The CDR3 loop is CASSLDNQPQHF. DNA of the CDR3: TGCGCCAGCAGTCTAGACAATCAGCCCCAGCATTTT.

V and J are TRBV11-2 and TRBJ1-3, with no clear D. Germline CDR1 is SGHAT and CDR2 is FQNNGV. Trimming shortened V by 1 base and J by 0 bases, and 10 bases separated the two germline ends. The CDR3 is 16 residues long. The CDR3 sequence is CASSLVLLSSGNTIYF. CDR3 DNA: TGTGCCAGCAGCTTAGTACTCTTGAGCTCTGGAAACACCATATATTTT.

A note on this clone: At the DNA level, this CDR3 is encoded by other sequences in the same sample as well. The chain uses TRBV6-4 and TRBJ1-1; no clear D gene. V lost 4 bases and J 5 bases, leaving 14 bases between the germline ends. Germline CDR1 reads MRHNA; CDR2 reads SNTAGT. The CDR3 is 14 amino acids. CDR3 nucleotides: TGTGCCAGCAGTGCCGAGGGAACGGGGACTGAAGCTTTCTTT. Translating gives CASSAEGTGTEAFF.

The CDR3 loop is CASSLLDRGRNEQYF. The CDR3 DNA follows: TGTGCCAGCAGTTTGCTGGACAGGGGGCGCAACGAGCAGTACTTC. The chain combines TRBV27 with TRBJ2-7; 11 bases map to TRBD1. The trim removed 3 bases at V and 5 bases at J, leaving 6 bases unmatched. The length of the CDR3 is 15 residues. Germline V CDR1 and CDR2: MNHEY, SMNVEV (reference sequence).

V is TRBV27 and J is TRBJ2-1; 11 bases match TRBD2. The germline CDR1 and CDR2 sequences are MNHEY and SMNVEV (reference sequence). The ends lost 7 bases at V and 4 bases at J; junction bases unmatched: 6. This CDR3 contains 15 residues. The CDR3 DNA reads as TGTGCCAGCAAAATAGCGGGGGGGCGGTACAATGAGCAGTTCTTC. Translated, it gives CASKIAGGRYNEQFF.

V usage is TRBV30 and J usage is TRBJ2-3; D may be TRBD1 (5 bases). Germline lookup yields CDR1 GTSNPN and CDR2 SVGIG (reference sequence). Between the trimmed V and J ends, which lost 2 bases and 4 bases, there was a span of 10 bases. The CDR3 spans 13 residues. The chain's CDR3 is CAWSSLGPDTQYF. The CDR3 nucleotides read TGTGCCTGGAGTTCTTTGGGGCCAGATACGCAGTATTTT.

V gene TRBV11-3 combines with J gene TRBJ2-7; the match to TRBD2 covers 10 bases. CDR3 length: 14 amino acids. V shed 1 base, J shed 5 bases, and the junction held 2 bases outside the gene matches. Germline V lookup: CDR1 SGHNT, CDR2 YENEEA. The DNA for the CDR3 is TGTGCCAGCAGCTTAGGGCTAGCGGGAGACGAGCAGTACTTC. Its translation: CASSLGLAGDEQYF.

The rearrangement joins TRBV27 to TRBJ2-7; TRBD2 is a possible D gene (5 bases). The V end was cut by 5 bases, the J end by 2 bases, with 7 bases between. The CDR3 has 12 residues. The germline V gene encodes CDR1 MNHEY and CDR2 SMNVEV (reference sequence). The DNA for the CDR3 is TGTGCCAGCAGTCCCGGGGCCTACGAGCAGTACTTC. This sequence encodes CASSPGAYEQYF.

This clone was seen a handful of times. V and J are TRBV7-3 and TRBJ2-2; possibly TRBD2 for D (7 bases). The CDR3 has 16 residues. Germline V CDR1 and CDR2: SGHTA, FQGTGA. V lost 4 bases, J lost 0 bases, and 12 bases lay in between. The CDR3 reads CASSSRGAANTGELFF. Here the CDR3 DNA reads TGTGCCAGCAGCTCCCGGGGGGCCGCGAACACCGGGGAGCTGTTTTTT. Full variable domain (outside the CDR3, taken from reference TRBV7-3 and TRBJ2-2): GAGVSQTPSNKVTEKGKYVELRCDPISGHTALYWYRQSLGQGPEFLIYFQGTGAADDSGLPNDRFFAVRPEGSVSTLKIQRTERGDSAVYLCASSSRGAANTGELFFGEGSRLTVL.

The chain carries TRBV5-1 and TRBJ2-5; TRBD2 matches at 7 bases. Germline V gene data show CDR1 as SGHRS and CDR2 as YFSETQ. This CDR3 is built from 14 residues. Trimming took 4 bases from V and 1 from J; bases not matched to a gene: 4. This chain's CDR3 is CASSNGLVQETQYF. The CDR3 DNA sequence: TGCGCCAGCAGCAACGGACTAGTCCAAGAGACCCAGTACTTC.

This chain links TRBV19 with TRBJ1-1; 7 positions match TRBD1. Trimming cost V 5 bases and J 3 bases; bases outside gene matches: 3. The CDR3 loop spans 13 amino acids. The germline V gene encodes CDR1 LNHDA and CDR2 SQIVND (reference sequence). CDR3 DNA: TGTGCCAGTAGTTTCACAGGGGACACTGAAGCTTTCTTT. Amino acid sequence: CASSFTGDTEAFF. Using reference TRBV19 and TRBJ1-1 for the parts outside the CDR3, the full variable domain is DGGITQSPKYLFRKEGQNVTLSCEQNLNHDAMYWYRQDPGQGLRLIYYSQIVNDFQKGDIAEGYSVSREKKESFPLTVTSAQKNPTAFYLCASSFTGDTEAFFGQGTRLTVV.